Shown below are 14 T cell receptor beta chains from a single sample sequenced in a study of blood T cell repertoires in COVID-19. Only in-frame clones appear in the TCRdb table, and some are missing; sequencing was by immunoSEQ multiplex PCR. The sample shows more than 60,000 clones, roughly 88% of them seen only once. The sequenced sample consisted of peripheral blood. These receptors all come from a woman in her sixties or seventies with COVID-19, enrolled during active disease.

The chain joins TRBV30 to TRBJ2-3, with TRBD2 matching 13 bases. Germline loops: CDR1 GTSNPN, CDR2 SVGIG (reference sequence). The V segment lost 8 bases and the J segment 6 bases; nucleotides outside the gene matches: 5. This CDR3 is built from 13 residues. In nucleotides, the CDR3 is TGTGCCGGCACTAGCGGGGGGGCGGATACGCAGTATTTT. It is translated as CAGTSGGADTQYF.

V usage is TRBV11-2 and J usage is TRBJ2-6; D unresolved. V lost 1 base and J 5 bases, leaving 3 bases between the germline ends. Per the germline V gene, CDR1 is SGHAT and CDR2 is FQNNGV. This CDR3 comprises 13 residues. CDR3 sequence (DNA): TGTGCCAGCAGCTTAGGGCGGGCCAACGTCCTGACTTTC. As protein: CASSLGRANVLTF.

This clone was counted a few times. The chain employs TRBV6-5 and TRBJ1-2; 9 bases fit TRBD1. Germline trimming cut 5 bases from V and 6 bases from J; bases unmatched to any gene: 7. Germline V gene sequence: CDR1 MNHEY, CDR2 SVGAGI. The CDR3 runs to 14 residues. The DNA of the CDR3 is TGTGCCAGCAGTAAACAGGGGGCCTTACATGGCTACACCTTC. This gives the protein CASSKQGALHGYTF.

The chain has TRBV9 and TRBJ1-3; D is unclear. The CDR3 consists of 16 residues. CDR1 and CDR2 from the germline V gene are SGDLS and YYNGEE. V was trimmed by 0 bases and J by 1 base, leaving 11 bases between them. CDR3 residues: CASSVEVSGSGNTIYF. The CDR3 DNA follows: TGTGCCAGCAGCGTAGAGGTATCAGGATCTGGAAACACCATATATTTT. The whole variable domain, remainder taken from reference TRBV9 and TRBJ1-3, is DSGVTQTPKHLITATGQRVTLRCSPRSGDLSVYWYQQSLDQGLQFLIQYYNGEERAKGNILERFSAQQFPDLHSELNLSSLELGDSALYFCASSVEVSGSGNTIYFGEGSWLTVV.

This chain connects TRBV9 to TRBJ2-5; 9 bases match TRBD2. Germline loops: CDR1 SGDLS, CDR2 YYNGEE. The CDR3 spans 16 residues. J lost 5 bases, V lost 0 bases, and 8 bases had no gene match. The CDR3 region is CASSVALAGGLETQYF. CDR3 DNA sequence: TGTGCCAGCAGCGTAGCGCTGGCGGGAGGGCTGGAGACCCAGTACTTC.

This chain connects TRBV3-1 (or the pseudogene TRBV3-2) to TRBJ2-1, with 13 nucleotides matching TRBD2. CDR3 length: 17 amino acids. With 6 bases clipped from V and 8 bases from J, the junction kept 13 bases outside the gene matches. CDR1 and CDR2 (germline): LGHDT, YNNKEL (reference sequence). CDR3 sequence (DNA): TGTGCCAGCAGTCCTGGTCCAACTAGCGGGAGGGCCGATGAGCAGTTCTTC. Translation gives CASSPGPTSGRADEQFF.

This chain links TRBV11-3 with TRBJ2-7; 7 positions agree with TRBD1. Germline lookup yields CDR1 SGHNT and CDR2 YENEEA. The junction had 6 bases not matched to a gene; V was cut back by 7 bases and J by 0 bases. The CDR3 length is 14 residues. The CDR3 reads CASNPGQYSYEQYF. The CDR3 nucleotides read TGTGCCAGCAATCCGGGACAGTACTCCTACGAGCAGTACTTC.

DNA for the CDR3: TGTGCCAGTGCCCAGACAGGAATAGGTGGAGAGCAGTACTTC. Translating it yields CASAQTGIGGEQYF. V is TRBV6-5 and J is TRBJ2-7; perhaps TRBD1 as D (6 bases). CDR3 size: 14 residues. The ends were cut back, 9 bases at V and 7 bases at J, with 22 bases in the middle. Per the germline V gene, CDR1 is MNHEY and CDR2 is SVGAGI.

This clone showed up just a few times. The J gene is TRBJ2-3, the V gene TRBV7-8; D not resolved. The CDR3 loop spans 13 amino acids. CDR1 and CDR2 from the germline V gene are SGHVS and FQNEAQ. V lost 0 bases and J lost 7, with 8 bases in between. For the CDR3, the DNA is TGTGCCAGCAGCTTAGCTGGCAGTTATACGCAGTATTTT. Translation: CASSLAGSYTQYF.

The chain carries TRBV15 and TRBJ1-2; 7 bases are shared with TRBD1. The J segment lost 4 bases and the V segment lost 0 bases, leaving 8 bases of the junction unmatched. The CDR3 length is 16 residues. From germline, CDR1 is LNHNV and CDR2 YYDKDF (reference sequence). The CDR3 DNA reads TGTGCCACCAGCAGAGATACGACAGGGTCCTTCTATGGCTACACCTTC. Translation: CATSRDTTGSFYGYTF.

The CDR3 DNA reads TGCGCCAGCAGCCCGCCCGACAGGGTTGGCTATGGCTACACCTTC. It codes for CASSPPDRVGYGYTF. The chain links TRBV4-1 to TRBJ1-2, with 7 bases lining up with TRBD1. The CDR3 is made up of 15 amino acids. The germline gives CDR1 MGHRA, CDR2 YSYEKL. V lost 4 bases, J lost 4 bases, and 9 bases stayed unmatched.

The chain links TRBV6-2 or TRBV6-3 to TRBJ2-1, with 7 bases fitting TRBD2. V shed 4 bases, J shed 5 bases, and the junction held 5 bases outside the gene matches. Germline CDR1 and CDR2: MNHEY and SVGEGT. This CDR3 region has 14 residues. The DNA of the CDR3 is TGTGCCAGCAGTTTCCGGCTAGCGGACAATGAGCAGTTCTTC. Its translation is CASSFRLADNEQFF.

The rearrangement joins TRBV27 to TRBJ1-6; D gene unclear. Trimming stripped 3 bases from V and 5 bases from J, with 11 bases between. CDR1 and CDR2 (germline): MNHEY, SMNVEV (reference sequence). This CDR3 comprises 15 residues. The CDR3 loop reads CASSFWTGNNSPLHF. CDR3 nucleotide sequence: TGTGCCAGCAGTTTTTGGACGGGGAATAATTCACCCCTCCACTTT.

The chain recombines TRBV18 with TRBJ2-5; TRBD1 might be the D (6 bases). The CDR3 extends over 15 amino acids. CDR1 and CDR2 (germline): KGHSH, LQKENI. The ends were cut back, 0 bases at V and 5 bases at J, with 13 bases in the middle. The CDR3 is CASSPPVERGETQYF. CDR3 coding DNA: TGTGCCAGCTCACCACCGGTGGAGAGGGGGGAGACCCAGTACTTC.